These 29 T cell receptor beta chains originate from one sample sequenced in a study of T cells in Graves' hyperthyroidism and ophthalmopathy. Template material for amplifying TCR beta CDR3 regions consisted of RNA transcripts. HTBI primers were the set used in a first-round RT-PCR of the TCR CDR3. TCRdb re-analysed the multiplex PCR reads in MiXCR, keeping a single row per CDR3 protein. In the table there are about 610,000 distinct CDR3 sequences, roughly 46% of which are singletons. Sample: peripheral blood or thyroid tissue (not recorded which). Receptor source: a woman aged 18-29 years with Graves' hyperthyroidism.

The CDR3 sequence: CASSMGQGNEKLFF. The CDR3 nucleotides are TGTGCCAGCAGTATGGGACAGGGAAATGAAAAACTGTTTTTT. This chain links TRBV12-3 or TRBV12-4 with TRBJ1-4; 9 nucleotides agree with TRBD1. The CDR3 has 14 amino acids. V lost 5 bases to trimming and J lost 5 bases; unmatched junction nucleotides: 3.

This clonotype was counted between two and nine times. The CDR3 sequence: CASTQTRTNTEAFF. CDR3 bases: TGTGCCAGCACCCAGACCAGGACGAACACTGAAGCTTTCTTT. The chain couples TRBV2 to TRBJ1-1; D is ambiguous. Trimming removed 7 bases at V and 1 base at J, with 13 bases between. CDR1 and CDR2 from the germline V gene are SNHLY and FYNNEI. The CDR3 runs 14 residues.

In this sample, this clonotype turned up many times. The chain has TRBV20-1 and TRBJ1-1; no firm D call. The ends were cut back, 2 bases at V and 1 base at J, with 8 bases in the middle. The CDR3 runs to 13 residues. Germline V gene lookup returns CDR1 DFQATT and CDR2 SNEGSKA (reference sequence). CDR3 in DNA: TGCAGTGCTAGACGTGGGTCGAACACTGAAGCTTTCTTT. Translating it yields CSARRGSNTEAFF.

This clonotype occurred many times. This chain connects TRBV7-2 to TRBJ1-2; D is possibly TRBD1 (5 bases). This CDR3 has 15 amino acids. Trimming cost V 5 bases and J 3 bases, with 16 bases left between them. The germline V gene encodes CDR1 SGHTA and CDR2 FQGNSA. CDR3 in DNA: TGTGCCAGCAGCCTCGATGGGCAGGGTGACTATGGCTACACCTTC. This gives the protein CASSLDGQGDYGYTF.

The chain is built from TRBV27 and TRBJ2-7; the match to TRBD1 covers 7 bases. V shed 3 bases, J shed 3 bases, and the junction held 5 bases outside the gene matches. Germline V gene lookup returns CDR1 MNHEY and CDR2 SMNVEV (reference sequence). The CDR3 is made up of 14 amino acids. CDR3 coding DNA: TGTGCCAGCAGTTTGCCGGGACAGAACTACGAGCAGTACTTC. Translated: CASSLPGQNYEQYF.

The genes are TRBV29-1 and TRBJ1-5; weak D call: TRBD1 (6 bases). The CDR3 runs to 11 residues. Germline values: CDR1 SQVTM, CDR2 ANQGSEA. CDR3 DNA: TGCAGTTACAGGGTGGGCCAGCCCCAGCATTTT. The encoded protein is CSYRVGQPQHF.

This clonotype was counted at least ten times. J is TRBJ1-1 and V is TRBV29-1, with D tentatively TRBD1 (6 bases). CDR3 length equals 15 residues. Germline V lookup: CDR1 SQVTM, CDR2 ANQGSEA. V lost 0 bases and J 4 bases, leaving 15 bases between the germline ends. This CDR3 reads CSVEDSLRGSTEAFF. CDR3 in DNA: TGCAGCGTTGAAGATTCCCTCAGGGGAAGCACTGAAGCTTTCTTT.

This clonotype has a count of ten or more. The chain uses TRBV5-1 and TRBJ1-1; 8 nucleotides align to TRBD1. The germline V gene encodes CDR1 SGHRS and CDR2 YFSETQ. This CDR3 is 15 amino acids long. V was clipped by 6 bases and J by 0 bases; unmatched bases: 7. This chain's CDR3 is CASIRGPGVNTEAFF. Written as DNA, the CDR3 is TGCGCCAGCATCAGGGGGCCAGGGGTGAACACTGAAGCTTTCTTT.

This rearrangement joins TRBV19 to TRBJ2-2, with 8 bases identical to TRBD1. Germline V CDR1 and CDR2: LNHDA, SQIVND (reference sequence). Losses at the gene ends were 6 bases for V and 1 base for J; bases not matched to a gene: 7. The length of the CDR3 is 16 residues. The CDR3 DNA is TGTGCCAGTAGGACAACAGGGGGACAGAACACCGGGGAGCTGTTTTTT. Protein: CASRTTGGQNTGELFF.

The rearrangement uses TRBV20-1 and TRBJ2-1, with 7 bases that match TRBD2. Losses at the gene ends were 5 bases for V and 0 bases for J; bases not matched to a gene: 10. The germline gives CDR1 DFQATT, CDR2 SNEGSKA (reference sequence). The CDR3 runs 16 residues. The CDR3 region is CSALRLAHSSYNEQFF. As DNA, the CDR3 is TGCAGTGCTCTCCGACTAGCCCATTCCTCCTACAATGAGCAGTTCTTC.

This clonotype was recorded once. The V and J genes are TRBV20-1 and TRBJ2-5; 7 bases are shared with TRBD1. Losses at the gene ends were 2 bases for V and 9 bases for J; bases not matched to a gene: 9. CDR1 and CDR2 (germline): DFQATT, SNEGSKA (reference sequence). The CDR3 has 13 amino acids. CDR3 sequence: CSARRTGNQPQYF. The CDR3 nucleotides read TGCAGTGCTAGACGGACAGGCAATCAGCCCCAGTACTTC.

J is TRBJ1-1 and V is TRBV29-1; tentatively, D is TRBD1 (5 bases). V was pared by 6 bases and J by 8 bases, with 16 bases between. Germline V gene sequence: CDR1 SQVTM, CDR2 ANQGSEA. The length of the CDR3 is 12 residues. This CDR3 reads CSVALGRVEAFF. CDR3 nucleotide sequence: TGCAGCGTGGCCCTGGGACGGGTCGAAGCTTTCTTT. Looking up the rest from reference TRBV29-1 and TRBJ1-1 gives the full variable domain: SAVISQKPSRDICQRGTSLTIQCQVDSQVTMMFWYRQQPGQSLTLIATANQGSEATYESGFVIDKFPISRPNLTFSTLTVSNMSPEDSSIYLCSVALGRVEAFFGQGTRLTVV.

The CDR3 nucleotides are TGTGCCAGCAGCCGATCCGGGACAGGGTTAAGTCTGTTTTTT. Its protein product is CASSRSGTGLSLFF. The chain is built from TRBV7-9 and TRBJ1-4, with TRBD1 matching 9 bases. The germline gives CDR1 SEHNR, CDR2 FQNEAQ (reference sequence). The CDR3 consists of 14 residues. Germline trimming cut 5 bases from V and 14 bases from J; bases unmatched to any gene: 12.

V usage is TRBV10-3 and J usage is TRBJ1-1, with 10 bases matching TRBD1. J gave up 2 bases and V 5 bases, and 8 bases lay outside the gene matches. The CDR3 loop spans 16 amino acids. CDR1 is ENHRY and CDR2 is SYGVKD in the germline V gene. The CDR3 region is CAISPGTGAFNTEAFF. The CDR3 coding sequence is TGTGCCATCAGTCCCGGGACAGGGGCGTTTAACACTGAAGCTTTCTTT.

This clonotype was seen only a few times. The chain has TRBV6-5 and TRBJ1-4; TRBD1 aligns across 7 bases. CDR1 and CDR2 (germline): MNHEY, SVGAGI. After removal of 2 bases from V and 7 bases from J, the junction contained 19 bases not matched to a gene. This CDR3 contains 19 residues. The CDR3 DNA reads TGTGCCAGCAGTTACGGCACCCCACCGTTACAGGGGTTGAGTGAAAAACTGTTTTTT. Amino acids: CASSYGTPPLQGLSEKLFF.

This clonotype has at least ten counts. V gene TRBV7-2 combines with J gene TRBJ2-7, with D uncertain. The CDR3 covers 14 residues. Trimming stripped 5 bases from V and 5 bases from J, with 16 bases between. Germline CDR1 is SGHTA and CDR2 is FQGNSA. The CDR3 nucleotides read TGTGCCAGCAGCCGCCGTGCGGCGGCCAACGAGCAGTACTTC. It encodes CASSRRAAANEQYF.

The V and J genes are TRBV20-1 and TRBJ2-7; D may be TRBD2 (6 bases). V shed 0 bases and J shed 3 bases, with 12 bases lying between them. Germline loops: CDR1 DFQATT, CDR2 SNEGSKA (reference sequence). The CDR3 runs to 14 residues. CDR3 DNA sequence: TGCAGTGCTAGAGATCGGGGGAGTGGCTACGAGCAGTACTTC. As protein: CSARDRGSGYEQYF.

About this clonotype itself: Germline and junction disagree at one end, which may indicate a read error. This chain joins TRBV10-3 and TRBJ2-2, with 12 bases fitting TRBD2. This CDR3 contains 14 residues. Germline V gives CDR1 ENHRY, CDR2 SYGVKD. DNA of the CDR3: TGTGCCAGTAAGAGACTAGCGGGAGCGGGAGAGCTGCTTTTT. This codes for CASKRLAGAGELLF.

The chain recombines TRBV18 with TRBJ1-3; 8 bases are a match to TRBD1. The CDR3 consists of 15 residues. The V segment lost 1 base and the J segment 3 bases; nucleotides outside the gene matches: 2. In germline, CDR1 is KGHSH, CDR2 LQKENI. CDR3 sequence (DNA): TGTGCCAGCTCACCACAACAGGGGGATGGAAACACCATATATTTT. It specifies CASSPQQGDGNTIYF.

Remarks on this clonotype: A much larger clone lies a single base off, so this may be a read error. The genes are TRBV6-5 and TRBJ1-5; D call uncertain. CDR1 MNHEY and CDR2 SVGAGI come from the germline V gene. The CDR3 loop spans 16 amino acids. The CDR3 protein is CAGSEFGGSWTQPQHF. The CDR3 DNA reads as TGTGCCGGCAGTGAATTCGGTGGCAGTTGGACTCAGCCCCAGCATTTT.

The chain couples TRBV2 to TRBJ1-2; the D gene is possibly TRBD1 (5 bases). The CDR3 has 16 residues. Germline CDR1 and CDR2: SNHLY and FYNNEI. V lost 8 bases and J 8 bases, leaving 27 bases between the germline ends. The CDR3 region has the DNA TGTGCCAGCCGATTGGGAGGGACCAGGAACACTGAAGGCTACACCTTC. As protein: CASRLGGTRNTEGYTF.

The V and J genes are TRBV7-9 and TRBJ2-2, with TRBD1 as a possible D gene (6 bases). Germline CDR1 is SEHNR and CDR2 is FQNEAQ (reference sequence). The CDR3 is 15 residues long. Trimming took 11 bases from V and 0 from J, leaving 16 bases between them. Here the CDR3 reads CAGQQGRTNTGELFF. The CDR3 bases are TGTGCCGGGCAACAGGGCAGGACGAACACCGGGGAGCTGTTTTTT.

The chain employs TRBV5-4 and TRBJ2-7; D may match TRBD1 or TRBD2 (6 bases each). This CDR3 is 15 amino acids long. Germline CDR1 and CDR2: SGHNT and YYREEE (reference sequence). With 1 base removed from V and 5 bases from J, the gap between germline ends came to 16 bases. The CDR3 loop is CASSLLGGEVHEQYF. In nucleotides, the CDR3 is TGTGCCAGCAGCTTGCTCGGGGGCGAAGTCCACGAGCAGTACTTC.

The chain carries TRBV2 and TRBJ1-5; no firm D call. CDR3 length: 15 residues. Trimming cost V 10 bases and J 1 base, with 17 bases left between them. Germline-derived CDR1 and CDR2 are SNHLY and FYNNEI. DNA of the CDR3: TGTGCCATCAACGCGGTGGGGAAGAGCAATCAGCCCCAGCATTTT. Amino acid sequence: CAINAVGKSNQPQHF.

This clonotype was detected many times. This chain links TRBV7-2 with TRBJ2-2; no clear D gene. CDR1 and CDR2 (germline): SGHTA, FQGNSA. This CDR3 is 18 amino acids long. Trimming pared 1 base from V and 1 base from J, leaving 16 bases between. The CDR3 coding sequence is TGTGCCAGCAGCTTAGACGTTTGGGTCCCAAAGAACACCGGGGAGCTGTTTTTT. Protein: CASSLDVWVPKNTGELFF.

This clonotype was detected many times. This chain uses TRBV12-3 or TRBV12-4 with TRBJ2-7; no clear D gene. The CDR3 has 12 amino acids. V was trimmed by 3 bases and J by 7 bases, leaving 10 bases between them. The CDR3 sequence: CASSFSAAEQYF. DNA of the CDR3: TGTGCCAGCAGTTTTTCCGCGGCGGAGCAGTACTTC.

The chain uses TRBV12-3 or TRBV12-4 and TRBJ2-3; D is unclear. V lost 5 bases, J lost 3 bases, and 3 bases lay in between. The length of the CDR3 is 11 residues. The CDR3 spells CASSITDTQYF. In DNA, the CDR3 is TGTGCCAGCAGTATTACAGATACGCAGTATTTT.

The chain combines TRBV2 with TRBJ1-2; D perhaps matches TRBD1 (6 bases). The length of the CDR3 is 15 residues. From germline, CDR1 is SNHLY and CDR2 FYNNEI. V was clipped by 5 bases and J by 3 bases, with 16 bases between them. The CDR3 region is CASSNPGAPDYGYTF. The CDR3 DNA follows: TGTGCCAGCAGTAACCCAGGGGCGCCGGACTATGGCTACACCTTC.

Ten or more counts support this clonotype. The chain links TRBV7-2 to TRBJ2-3, with D perhaps matching TRBD1 (6 bases). V shed 7 bases and J shed 2 bases, with 22 bases lying between them. The CDR3 runs 17 residues. Germline values: CDR1 SGHTA, CDR2 FQGNSA. As DNA, the CDR3 is TGTGCCAGCACCGGACAGTCAGAGGGCCTAATCACAGATACGCAGTATTTT. Translated, it gives CASTGQSEGLITDTQYF.